This T cell receptor beta chain was identified in a study of cytomegalovirus exposure and HLA in healthy donors. Study background: The roughly 120 validation repertoires used the same platform as the 600 to 750 first-cohort repertoires (as reported by a later analysis). Whole-study results and caveats: Diagnosis of cytomegalovirus status made by the classifier reportedly showed high specificity and sensitivity. The tendency of first-cohort TCR clusters to co-occur in the 100 to 150 validation repertoires emerged from a later analysis. Researchers catalogued 150 or so TCR beta chains as cytomegalovirus-associated.

The CDR3 runs to 15 residues. The V gene end was trimmed by 4 bases and the J gene end by 4 bases; junction bases not matched to a gene: 6. Germline assignment: CDR1 SGDLS and CDR2 YYNGEE. This clone was seen once. Antigen: not known. TCRdb keeps only in-frame clones here, not all; method: immunoSEQ multiplex PCR. The sample has roughly 260,000 clones; 87% are singletons. The sequenced sample was PBMCs. The origin of this receptor is a man younger than 35 in good health and CMV-seronegative. V and J are TRBV9 and TRBJ1-4; 8 nucleotides line up with TRBD1. The CDR3 DNA is TGTGCCAGCAGCCCCGGACAGGGCTTTAATGAAAAACTGTTTTTT. Its translation: CASSPGQGFNEKLFF.